The 24 T cell receptor beta chains reported below all come from one sample, sequenced in a study of blood T cell repertoires in COVID-19 (dated by TCRdb to 2018 to 2020). Libraries came from the immunoSEQ multiplex PCR assay. TCRdb took this table from immuneACCESS and kept in-frame rearrangements with V and J called. Such tables lack part of the clones; where checked against another copy, unresolved V genes explain under half of the gap, and the rest is unexplained. The sample records 250,000 to 300,000 clones, over 75% of which are singletons. The biggest ten clones account for about 11% of the sample. The sequencing sample was made of peripheral blood. These receptors came from a woman aged 70 to 79 with acute or convalescent COVID-19.

V and J are TRBV10-2 and TRBJ1-6; the D is unclear. Germline CDR1 WSHSY, CDR2 SAAADI. The CDR3 consists of 14 residues. The ends were cut back, 2 bases at V and 9 bases at J, with 11 bases in the middle. CDR3 protein: CASSELREGSPLHF. As DNA, the CDR3 is TGCGCCAGCAGTGAGCTAAGGGAGGGTTCACCCCTCCACTTT.

The chain links TRBV9 to TRBJ2-3; 9 bases fit TRBD2. The ends lost 3 bases at V and 8 bases at J; junction bases unmatched: 19. CDR1 and CDR2 (germline): SGDLS, YYNGEE. The CDR3 totals 18 residues. The CDR3 sequence is CASSAAIGGGGALGTQYF. DNA for the CDR3: TGTGCCAGCAGCGCCGCAATCGGAGGCGGGGGGGCCTTAGGTACGCAGTATTTT.

The gene calls are TRBV12-5 and TRBJ1-3; D is uncertain. This CDR3 has 19 amino acids. V lost 0 bases to trimming and J lost 0 bases, with 18 bases between them. Germline loops: CDR1 LGHNT, CDR2 FRNRAP. The CDR3 sequence: CASGLVLFKFSYSGNTIYF. CDR3 DNA sequence: TGTGCTAGTGGTTTGGTACTATTTAAGTTTAGCTACTCTGGAAACACCATATATTTT. Full variable domain (outside the CDR3, taken from reference TRBV12-5 and TRBJ1-3): DARVTQTPRHKVTEMGQEVTMRCQPILGHNTVFWYRQTMMQGLELLAYFRNRAPLDDSGMPKDRFSAEMPDATLATLKIQPSEPRDSAVYFCASGLVLFKFSYSGNTIYFGEGSWLTVV.

DNA of the CDR3: TGTGCCAGCAGCGGAGACGGGATCTCTGGAAACACCATATATTTT. It is translated as CASSGDGISGNTIYF. The chain links TRBV9 to TRBJ1-3; D gene unclear. Germline values: CDR1 SGDLS, CDR2 YYNGEE. This CDR3 comprises 15 residues. The germline V and J ends were trimmed by 3 bases and 0 bases, with 10 bases remaining between them.

The sample holds a few counts of this clone. The rearrangement uses TRBV10-1 and TRBJ1-5, with a possible D match to TRBD1 (6 bases). The germline gives CDR1 WNHNN, CDR2 SYGVQD (reference sequence). V lost 3 bases and J lost 1, with 7 bases in between. CDR3 size: 14 residues. DNA of the CDR3: TGCGCCAGCAGTGATCAGGGGAGCAATCAGCCCCAGCATTTT. Protein: CASSDQGSNQPQHF.

This clone has a handful of counts. V and J are TRBV3-1 (or the pseudogene TRBV3-2) and TRBJ2-7; TRBD2 matches 7 bases. The V and J ends lost 1 base and 7 bases, in that order; junction bases with no gene match: 4. Germline CDR1 is LGHDT and CDR2 is YNNKEL (reference sequence). This CDR3 region has 13 residues. The CDR3 here is CASSQGIGREQYF. CDR3 sequence (DNA): TGTGCCAGCAGCCAAGGCATCGGGAGGGAGCAGTACTTC.

This clone has just a few counts. CDR3 sequence (DNA): TGTGCCAGCAGGCCCCCGGGGGGTCATGTAAGCACTGAAGCTTTCTTT. This sequence encodes CASRPPGGHVSTEAFF. The V call is TRBV28, the J call TRBJ1-1; D might be TRBD1 (5 bases). Germline CDR1 and CDR2: MDHEN and SYDVKM. Trimming removed 6 bases from V and 4 bases from J, with 21 bases in between. This CDR3 is 16 amino acids long.

The table lists this clone with a count of one. V usage is TRBV2 and J usage is TRBJ2-5; D unresolved. The V end lost 7 bases, the J end lost 4 bases, and 19 bases lay between the germline ends. CDR1 is SNHLY, CDR2 FYNNEI, per germline. This CDR3 contains 15 residues. The CDR3 reads CASIPLSRIVETQYF. The CDR3 bases are TGTGCCAGCATCCCCCTCAGTCGTATCGTAGAGACCCAGTACTTC.

This sequence joins TRBV6-6 and TRBJ2-5; TRBD2 matches 7 bases. The V gene's germline CDR1 is MNHNY and CDR2 SVGAGI (reference sequence). This CDR3 contains 13 residues. V dropped 6 bases and J dropped 9; count of bases not matched to a gene: 10. The CDR3 sequence: CASRPSRRGAQYF. CDR3 nucleotide sequence: TGTGCCAGCAGGCCTTCCAGACGGGGGGCCCAGTACTTC.

This chain uses TRBV5-1 with TRBJ2-5, with 8 bases lining up with TRBD2. This CDR3 contains 15 residues. The junction had 6 bases not matched to a gene; V was cut back by 0 bases and J by 5 bases. Germline CDR1 and CDR2: SGHRS and YFSETQ. The CDR3 DNA reads TGCGCCAGCAGCTTGGCCGGCGGGGGGAGTGAGACCCAGTACTTC. This encodes CASSLAGGGSETQYF.

As to this clone: Other DNA sequences from this sample encode an identical CDR3 as well. CDR3 nucleotides: TGTGCCAGCAGTTACCAGGGCCGAACTGAAGCTTTCTTT. It translates to CASSYQGRTEAFF. The genes are TRBV6-5 and TRBJ1-1, with a tentative D call TRBD1 (5 bases). Trimming stripped 2 bases from V and 5 bases from J, with 9 bases between. The CDR3 totals 13 residues. In germline, CDR1 is MNHEY, CDR2 SVGAGI.

The chain has TRBV5-4 and TRBJ2-2, with 8 bases that match TRBD2. The CDR3 extends over 17 amino acids. The germline V gene encodes CDR1 SGHNT and CDR2 YYREEE (reference sequence). The V segment lost 0 bases and the J segment 2 bases; nucleotides outside the gene matches: 6. As DNA, the CDR3 is TGTGCCAGCAGCTTGGCTATAGCGGGACCCAACACCGGGGAGCTGTTTTTT. This sequence encodes CASSLAIAGPNTGELFF.

This clone was seen just once. The V call is TRBV6-4, the J call TRBJ2-1; a possible D gene is TRBD1 (6 bases). CDR1 MRHNA and CDR2 SNTAGT come from the germline V gene. The CDR3 is 13 amino acids. Between the trimmed V and J ends, which lost 8 bases and 5 bases, there was a span of 13 bases. In DNA form, the CDR3 reads TGTGCCAGCGGTAGTAGGGACAACAATGAGCAGTTCTTC. It specifies CASGSRDNNEQFF.

The chain uses TRBV7-2 and TRBJ1-4; TRBD1 aligns across 8 bases. V lost 4 bases, J lost 10 bases, and 17 bases stayed unmatched. From germline, CDR1 is SGHTA and CDR2 FQGNSA. The CDR3 consists of 17 residues. The CDR3 loop reads CASSSSSPGQASGKLFF. CDR3 coding DNA: TGTGCCAGCAGCTCCTCCTCTCCGGGACAGGCGTCCGGAAAACTGTTTTTT.

The V call is TRBV19, the J call TRBJ1-6; 7 bases are a match to TRBD1. This CDR3 region has 15 residues. After removal of 4 bases from V and 7 bases from J, the junction contained 7 bases not matched to a gene. The germline CDR1 and CDR2 sequences are LNHDA and SQIVND (reference sequence). The CDR3 loop reads CASSRQGDSNSPLHF. CDR3 in DNA: TGTGCCAGTAGTAGACAGGGCGATTCCAATTCACCCCTCCACTTT.

This rearrangement joins TRBV5-1 to TRBJ1-6, with 8 bases fitting TRBD1. The CDR3 is 16 amino acids. Losses at the gene ends were 4 bases for V and 10 bases for J; bases not matched to a gene: 13. Germline V gives CDR1 SGHRS, CDR2 YFSETQ. The CDR3 loop is CASSPQGQGGGSPLHF. Written as DNA, the CDR3 is TGCGCCAGCAGCCCCCAAGGACAGGGAGGAGGATCACCCCTCCACTTT.

This chain uses TRBV7-2 with TRBJ2-7, with D maybe TRBD1 (6 bases). Trimming took off 3 bases at V and 0 bases at J, with 12 bases between the two ends. CDR1 is SGHTA, CDR2 FQGNSA, per germline. This CDR3 spans 15 amino acids. The CDR3 reads CASSFVGTYSYEQYF. The CDR3 DNA follows: TGTGCCAGCAGCTTCGTCGGGACATACTCCTACGAGCAGTACTTC.

The chain carries TRBV11-3 and TRBJ2-5; 8 bases agree with TRBD1. This CDR3 spans 12 amino acids. Germline CDR1 SGHNT, CDR2 YENEEA. With V trimmed by 8 bases and J by 2 bases, 1 base remained unmatched. CDR3 nucleotide sequence: TGTGCCAGCGGGACAGGACAAGAGACCCAGTACTTC. This encodes CASGTGQETQYF.

The chain has TRBV5-1 and TRBJ2-2; 10 bases are shared with TRBD2. The V gene end was trimmed by 2 bases and the J gene end by 6 bases; junction bases not matched to a gene: 4. The germline V gene has CDR1 SGHRS and CDR2 YFSETQ. The CDR3 runs to 15 residues. CDR3 sequence: CASSFLAGGPGELFF. Here the CDR3 DNA reads TGCGCCAGCAGCTTTTTAGCGGGGGGCCCCGGGGAGCTGTTTTTT.

A remark on this clone: This CDR3 is also generated by other DNA sequences in the sample. CDR3 region: CASSSDRASTDTQYF. Written as DNA, the CDR3 is TGCGCCAGCAGTTCGGACAGGGCGAGCACAGATACGCAGTATTTT. This rearrangement joins TRBV5-1 to TRBJ2-3, with 8 bases aligning to TRBD1. This CDR3 comprises 15 residues. The V and J ends lost 5 bases and 0 bases, in that order; junction bases with no gene match: 5. The germline gives CDR1 SGHRS, CDR2 YFSETQ.

The chain links TRBV5-6 to TRBJ2-3; TRBD1 matches at 9 bases. This CDR3 spans 15 amino acids. V trimming: 1 base; J trimming: 4 bases; junction bases outside the gene matches: 4. In germline, CDR1 is SGHDT, CDR2 YYEEEE. The CDR3 DNA reads TGTGCCAGCAGCTTGAGGGACAGGGTGGCAGATACGCAGTATTTT. Amino acids: CASSLRDRVADTQYF.

V usage is TRBV5-6 and J usage is TRBJ1-1; D possibly corresponds to TRBD1 (5 bases). Trimming stripped 7 bases from V and 2 bases from J, with 9 bases between. Per the germline V gene, CDR1 is SGHDT and CDR2 is YYEEEE. The CDR3 runs 12 residues. The CDR3 nucleotides are TGTGCCAGCCAGGGTAGAAACACTGAAGCTTTCTTT. Translating gives CASQGRNTEAFF.

This sequence joins TRBV20-1 and TRBJ2-1, with TRBD2 as a possible D gene (6 bases). Germline CDR1 and CDR2: DFQATT and SNEGSKA (reference sequence). V dropped 3 bases and J dropped 7 bases, with 16 bases sitting between them. This CDR3 contains 14 residues. The CDR3 reads CSASLGRDDNEQFF. CDR3 sequence (DNA): TGCAGTGCTAGTTTAGGGCGGGATGATAATGAGCAGTTCTTC.

The J gene is TRBJ1-1, the V gene TRBV24-1, with 10 bases lining up with TRBD1. V lost 2 bases to trimming and J lost 0 bases; unmatched junction nucleotides: 8. Germline V gene data show CDR1 as KGHDR and CDR2 as SFDVKD. The CDR3 is 18 amino acids. The CDR3 here is CATSDSTDRGRMNTEAFF. The CDR3, as DNA: TGTGCCACCAGTGATTCAACCGACAGGGGGCGCATGAACACTGAAGCTTTCTTT.